This T cell receptor beta chain was recovered during a study of T cells in Graves' hyperthyroidism and ophthalmopathy. There are 15 residues in the CDR3. The V gene's germline CDR1 is LNHDA and CDR2 SQIVND (reference sequence). J lost 0 bases, V lost 6 bases, and 5 bases had no gene match. Overall study results and limits: Also found in blood were most expanded thyroid clonotypes above 0.001.

There were TCR beta CDR3 regions amplified from RNA transcripts. Carried out on the TCR CDR3, a first-round RT-PCR used the HTBI primer set. TCRdb ran MiXCR on the multiplex PCR reads and lists one entry per CDR3 protein. The table has hundreds of thousands of distinct CDR3 sequences, around 45% seen once. For this clonotype: Antigen: not known.

This clonotype was sampled from a woman in her late teens or twenties with Graves' hyperthyroidism. The sample consisted of peripheral blood or thyroid tissue (not recorded which). V and J are TRBV19 and TRBJ1-5; 7 bases agree with TRBD1. For the CDR3, the DNA is TGTGCCAGTAGCGACAGGGCCTATAGCAATCAGCCCCAGCATTTT. Its protein product is CASSDRAYSNQPQHF. The full variable domain, rest sourced from reference TRBV19 and TRBJ1-5, is DGGITQSPKYLFRKEGQNVTLSCEQNLNHDAMYWYRQDPGQGLRLIYYSQIVNDFQKGDIAEGYSVSREKKESFPLTVTSAQKNPTAFYLCASSDRAYSNQPQHFGDGTRLSIL.